This passage covers 24 T cell receptor beta chains from one sample sequenced in a study of T cell responses to AZD1222 COVID-19 vaccine. TCRdb's table, derived via immunoSEQ multiplex PCR, lists solely in-frame clones and lacks some. The sample has roughly 190,000 clones, approximately 95% seen once; the top ten hold 3.5% to 4.5%. The sequences come from peripheral blood, collected on day 0 of AZD1222 vaccination. Receptors originate from an adult in good health.

V and J are TRBV28 and TRBJ1-4, with D maybe TRBD1 (5 bases). The CDR3 contains 12 residues. Germline V gives CDR1 MDHEN, CDR2 SYDVKM. The germline V and J ends were trimmed by 6 bases and 5 bases, with 7 bases remaining between them. The CDR3 sequence is CASRTENEKLFF. In nucleotides, the CDR3 is TGTGCCAGCAGGACAGAAAATGAAAAACTGTTTTTT.

The chain is built from TRBV10-3 and TRBJ1-4; D possibly corresponds to TRBD1 (5 bases). CDR3 length equals 15 residues. V was clipped by 2 bases and J by 7 bases, with 14 bases between them. Germline-derived CDR1 and CDR2 are ENHRY and SYGVKD. The CDR3 is CAISERGGDGEKLFF. Written as DNA, the CDR3 is TGTGCCATCAGTGAGAGAGGAGGGGACGGTGAAAAACTGTTTTTT.

The chain links TRBV5-1 to TRBJ2-3; D is ambiguous. CDR1 and CDR2 from the germline V gene are SGHRS and YFSETQ. Trimming shortened V by 0 bases and J by 5 bases, and 10 bases separated the two germline ends. This CDR3 comprises 14 residues. The CDR3 reads CASSLGPVKDTQYF. The CDR3 coding sequence is TGCGCCAGCAGCTTGGGGCCCGTAAAAGATACGCAGTATTTT.

The V call is TRBV5-7, the J call TRBJ1-6, with D maybe TRBD1 (6 bases). TRBV5-7 belongs to the ORF category, with a function that is uncertain. The CDR3 is 18 residues long. Trimming removed 3 bases from V and 9 bases from J, with 25 bases in between. CDR3 DNA: TGTGCCAGCAGCTCGTACAGGGTCTTTCGAATAGTGGGTTCACCCCTCCACTTT. Its translation is CASSSYRVFRIVGSPLHF.

The chain recombines TRBV15 with TRBJ1-3; D gene ambiguous. The CDR3 runs to 13 residues. With 3 bases removed from V and 3 bases from J, the gap between germline ends came to 6 bases. Germline V gene sequence: CDR1 LNHNV, CDR2 YYDKDF (reference sequence). The CDR3 protein is CATSRVGGNTIYF. Written as DNA, the CDR3 is TGTGCCACCAGCAGGGTGGGTGGAAACACCATATATTTT.

The rearrangement uses TRBV13 and TRBJ2-2; D may correspond to TRBD1 or TRBD2 (5 bases each). Trimming took off 9 bases at V and 1 base at J, with 15 bases between the two ends. This CDR3 is built from 15 residues. Per the germline V gene, CDR1 is PRHDT and CDR2 is FYEKMQ (reference sequence). CDR3 bases: TGTGCCAGTGAATCCGGGACCGAGAACACCGGGGAGCTGTTTTTT. Its translation: CASESGTENTGELFF.

V is TRBV4-1 and J is TRBJ1-2; the D gene is possibly TRBD1 (6 bases). Trimming left V 4 bases short and J 2 bases short, with 14 bases between. Germline values: CDR1 MGHRA, CDR2 YSYEKL. The CDR3 covers 15 residues. DNA of the CDR3: TGCGCCAGCAGCCCTCGGACAGAAACAAACTATGGCTACACCTTC. This codes for CASSPRTETNYGYTF.

The chain joins TRBV6-5 to TRBJ2-7; D not resolved. The CDR3 length is 12 residues. Germline V gives CDR1 MNHEY, CDR2 SVGAGI. V was cut by 8 bases and J by 0 bases, with 8 bases left in between. The CDR3 sequence is CASGWISYEQYF. CDR3 sequence (DNA): TGTGCCAGCGGCTGGATCTCCTACGAGCAGTACTTC.

This clone was found once. The V call is TRBV7-9, the J call TRBJ1-5, with TRBD1 as a possible D gene (5 bases). Germline values: CDR1 SEHNR, CDR2 FQNEAQ (reference sequence). The V gene lost 5 bases and the J gene lost 2 bases, with 16 bases spanning the gap. The CDR3 spans 16 residues. The CDR3 DNA reads as TGTGCCAGCAGCGGATGGTCGGGGGAGGGCAATCAGCCCCAGCATTTT. Translated: CASSGWSGEGNQPQHF.

The chain carries TRBV2 and TRBJ1-6, with 8 bases matching TRBD1. Germline loops: CDR1 SNHLY, CDR2 FYNNEI. The CDR3 length is 15 residues. V gave up 4 bases and J gave up 2 bases; unmatched junction bases: 1. The CDR3 protein is CASSVGQAYNSPLHF. In DNA form, the CDR3 reads TGTGCCAGCAGTGTGGGACAGGCCTATAATTCACCCCTCCACTTT.

This clone was seen a single time. This rearrangement joins TRBV19 to TRBJ1-1, with 7 bases identical to TRBD1. The CDR3 covers 13 residues. Looked up from germline, CDR1 is LNHDA and CDR2 is SQIVND (reference sequence). J lost 3 bases, V lost 4 bases, and 2 bases had no gene match. CDR3 residues: CASSTTGYTEAFF. DNA for the CDR3: TGTGCCAGTAGTACGACAGGGTACACTGAAGCTTTCTTT.

The chain carries TRBV9 and TRBJ1-4, with D possibly TRBD1 on 6 matching bases. Germline V CDR1 and CDR2: SGDLS, YYNGEE. Trimming took 3 bases from V and 7 from J, leaving 16 bases between them. The CDR3 runs to 15 residues. The CDR3 DNA sequence: TGTGCCAGCAGCGCCCCCGGGGTCAGGGGTGAAAAACTGTTTTTT. Its protein product is CASSAPGVRGEKLFF.

The V gene is TRBV19, the J gene TRBJ1-5; D gene ambiguous. CDR1 is LNHDA, CDR2 SQIVND, per germline (reference sequence). Trimming cost V 5 bases and J 0 bases, with 14 bases left between them. The CDR3 is made up of 16 amino acids. This CDR3 reads CASSLRPAYSNQPQHF. The CDR3 DNA is TGTGCCAGTAGTTTACGACCCGCATATAGCAATCAGCCCCAGCATTTT.

The V call is TRBV6-5, the J call TRBJ1-1; 8 nucleotides line up with TRBD1. This CDR3 is built from 14 residues. V gave up 6 bases and J gave up 1 base; unmatched junction bases: 4. Germline lookup yields CDR1 MNHEY and CDR2 SVGAGI. Here the CDR3 DNA reads TGTGCCAGCAGGACCGACAGGGGGAACACTGAAGCTTTCTTT. It encodes CASRTDRGNTEAFF.

The rearrangement links TRBV28 to TRBJ1-2; D is ambiguous. Trimming left V 2 bases short and J 3 bases short, with 7 bases between. The CDR3 covers 13 residues. Germline V gives CDR1 MDHEN, CDR2 SYDVKM. CDR3 protein: CASSLRPDYGYTF. The CDR3 DNA reads TGTGCCAGCAGTTTAAGGCCGGACTATGGCTACACCTTC.

The chain carries TRBV5-6 and TRBJ1-1; TRBD1 is a possible D gene (5 bases). There are 13 residues in the CDR3. CDR1 SGHDT and CDR2 YYEEEE come from the germline V gene. V lost 0 bases and J lost 11, with 14 bases in between. The CDR3 sequence: CASSLGYRFEAFF. CDR3 bases: TGTGCCAGCAGCTTGGGCTACAGGTTCGAGGCTTTCTTT.

CDR3 in DNA: TGTGCCAGTAGTCCCCAGGGAACCCGCTCTGGAAACACCATATATTTT. This codes for CASSPQGTRSGNTIYF. This chain links TRBV19 with TRBJ1-3; tentative D call: TRBD1 (5 bases). The CDR3 loop spans 16 amino acids. V was pared by 5 bases and J by 0 bases, with 14 bases between. In germline, CDR1 is LNHDA, CDR2 SQIVND (reference sequence).

The J gene is TRBJ2-1, the V gene TRBV13, with D unclear. This CDR3 is built from 14 residues. Germline lookup yields CDR1 PRHDT and CDR2 FYEKMQ (reference sequence). V was cut by 1 base and J by 8 bases, with 12 bases left in between. CDR3 sequence reads: CASSLVPTVHEQFF. For the CDR3, the DNA is TGTGCCAGCAGCTTAGTACCCACCGTCCATGAGCAGTTCTTC.

CDR3 DNA: TGTGCCAGCAGCCAGATGAACACTGAAGCTTTCTTT. Translated, it gives CASSQMNTEAFF. V usage is TRBV3-1 (or the pseudogene TRBV3-2) and J usage is TRBJ1-1; D uncertain. V was pared by 3 bases and J by 0 bases, with 2 bases between. Germline-derived CDR1 and CDR2 are LGHDT and YNNKEL (reference sequence). CDR3 length equals 12 residues.

This rearrangement joins TRBV5-6 to TRBJ2-7; unclear D gene. Germline CDR1 is SGHDT and CDR2 is YYEEEE. This CDR3 is 15 amino acids long. The ends were cut back, 2 bases at V and 6 bases at J, with 18 bases in the middle. CDR3 DNA: TGTGCCAGCAGCTTCGCCCAGAGGTTTCTTCTCGAGCAGTACTTC. Translated: CASSFAQRFLLEQYF.

The rearrangement uses TRBV5-1 and TRBJ1-2; tentative D call: TRBD1 (5 bases). V was shortened by 4 bases and J by 2 bases, with 12 bases between the two germline ends. Germline lookup yields CDR1 SGHRS and CDR2 YFSETQ. CDR3 size: 14 residues. Written as DNA, the CDR3 is TGCGCCAGCAGCCTATCGACAGAGAACTATGGCTACACCTTC. This encodes CASSLSTENYGYTF.

This sequence joins TRBV6-2 or TRBV6-3 and TRBJ1-5; D unresolved. This CDR3 contains 15 residues. CDR1 and CDR2 from the germline V gene are MNHEY and SVGEGT. V lost 0 bases to trimming and J lost 1 base, with 7 bases between them. CDR3 sequence (DNA): TGTGCCAGCAGTTACTCGAGAGTAAGCAATCAGCCCCAGCATTTT. This gives the protein CASSYSRVSNQPQHF.

The chain is built from TRBV28 and TRBJ2-7, with 11 bases aligning to TRBD1. This CDR3 has 14 amino acids. CDR1 is MDHEN, CDR2 SYDVKM, per germline. The trim removed 4 bases at V and 7 bases at J, leaving 6 bases unmatched. The CDR3 sequence: CASSSGQGAEEQYF. As DNA, the CDR3 is TGTGCCAGCAGTTCAGGACAGGGGGCGGAAGAGCAGTACTTC.

The chain employs TRBV5-1 and TRBJ1-1; no firm D call. Trimming shortened V by 3 bases and J by 0 bases, and 9 bases separated the two germline ends. Germline V gene lookup returns CDR1 SGHRS and CDR2 YFSETQ. This CDR3 is built from 14 residues. The chain's CDR3 is CASSWQDVNTEAFF. The DNA for the CDR3 is TGCGCCAGCAGCTGGCAGGATGTGAACACTGAAGCTTTCTTT.